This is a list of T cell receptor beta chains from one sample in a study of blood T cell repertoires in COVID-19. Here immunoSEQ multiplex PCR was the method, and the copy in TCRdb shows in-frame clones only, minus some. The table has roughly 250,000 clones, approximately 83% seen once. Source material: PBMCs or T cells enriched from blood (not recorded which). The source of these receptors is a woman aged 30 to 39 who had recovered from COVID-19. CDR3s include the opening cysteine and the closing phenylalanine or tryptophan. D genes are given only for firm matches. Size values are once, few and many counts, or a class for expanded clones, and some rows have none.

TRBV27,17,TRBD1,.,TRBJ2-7,CASSLFFSGTGSYEQYF,TGTGCCAGCAGTTTATTCTTCTCCGGGACAGGCTCCTACGAGCAGTACTTC
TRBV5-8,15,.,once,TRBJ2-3,CASTQGTSSTDTQYF,TGTGCCAGCACCCAAGGGACTTCTAGCACAGATACGCAGTATTTT
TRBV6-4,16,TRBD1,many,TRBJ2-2,CASSDSSGGSTGELFF,TGTGCCAGCAGTGACTCGTCAGGGGGCTCAACCGGGGAGCTGTTTTTT
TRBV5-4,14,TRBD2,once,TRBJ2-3,CASTIGLATDTQYF,TGTGCCAGCACCATCGGACTAGCCACAGATACGCAGTATTTT
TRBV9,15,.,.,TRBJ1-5,CASSPEQGPNQPQHF,TGTGCCAGCAGCCCAGAGCAGGGGCCCAATCAGCCCCAGCATTTT
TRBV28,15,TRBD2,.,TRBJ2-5,CASSPTSGRSETQYF,TGTGCCAGCAGCCCCACTAGCGGGAGATCAGAGACCCAGTACTTC
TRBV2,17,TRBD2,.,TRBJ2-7,CASSLPLGGGLGYEQYF,TGTGCCAGCAGTTTACCCCTCGGGGGGGGGCTAGGCTACGAGCAGTACTTC
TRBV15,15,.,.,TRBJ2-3,CATSRDDTYTDTQYF,TGTGCCACCAGCAGAGACGACACCTACACAGATACGCAGTATTTT
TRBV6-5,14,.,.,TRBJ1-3,CASSQDSSGNTIYF,TGTGCCAGCAGCCAGGACAGCTCTGGAAACACCATATATTTT
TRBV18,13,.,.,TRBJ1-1,CASSPPTQSEAFF,TGTGCCAGCTCACCACCTACCCAGTCTGAAGCTTTCTTT
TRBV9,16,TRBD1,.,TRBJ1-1,CASSIGQGALNTEAFF,TGTGCCAGCAGCATCGGACAGGGGGCGCTGAACACTGAAGCTTTCTTT
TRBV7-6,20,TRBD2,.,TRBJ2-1,CASSSPAGLAAHFIYNEQFF,TGTGCCAGCAGCTCCCCAGCAGGGCTAGCGGCCCACTTCATTTACAATGAGCAGTTCTTC
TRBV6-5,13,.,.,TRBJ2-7,CASIPGIGSEQYF,TGTGCCAGCATCCCGGGAATCGGCTCCGAGCAGTACTTC
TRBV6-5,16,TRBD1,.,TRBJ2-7,CASSYAPTGGFYEQYF,TGTGCCAGCAGTTACGCACCGACAGGGGGTTTCTACGAGCAGTACTTC
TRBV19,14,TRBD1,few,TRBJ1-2,CASRMDRFNYGYTF,TGTGCCAGTAGAATGGACAGGTTTAACTATGGCTACACCTTC
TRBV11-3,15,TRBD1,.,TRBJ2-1,CASSFSQGGRNEQFF,TGTGCCAGCAGCTTCTCTCAAGGGGGCCGTAATGAGCAGTTCTTC
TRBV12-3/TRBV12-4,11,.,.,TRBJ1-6,CASSLQGPLHF,TGTGCCAGCAGTTTACAGGGGCCCCTCCACTTT
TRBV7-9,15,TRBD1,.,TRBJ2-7,CASSMSGTVTYEQYF,TGTGCCAGCAGCATGTCCGGGACAGTCACCTACGAGCAGTACTTC
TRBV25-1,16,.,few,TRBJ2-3,CASSEQRQGSTDTQYF,TGTGCCAGCAGCGAACAACGGCAGGGAAGCACAGATACGCAGTATTTT
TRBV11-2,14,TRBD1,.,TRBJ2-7,CASSLVEGGTISHF,TGTGCCAGCAGCTTAGTCGAAGGGGGCACGATCAGTCACTTC
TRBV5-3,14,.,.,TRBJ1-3,CARSPDSRGNTIYF,TGTGCCAGAAGCCCGGACAGTCGTGGAAACACCATATATTTT
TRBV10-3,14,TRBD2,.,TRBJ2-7,CAISGTSGFYEQYF,TGTGCCATCAGTGGGACTAGCGGCTTCTACGAGCAGTACTTC
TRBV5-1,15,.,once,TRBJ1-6,CASSLGQADNSPLHF,TGCGCCAGCAGCTTAGGTCAAGCGGATAATTCACCCCTCCACTTT
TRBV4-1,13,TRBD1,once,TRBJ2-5,CASSQRPGQVLNF,TGCGCCAGCAGCCAACGTCCGGGACAGGTGCTTAACTTC
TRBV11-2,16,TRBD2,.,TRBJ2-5,CASSFSWTSAQETQYF,TGTGCCAGCAGCTTTTCGTGGACTAGCGCCCAAGAGACCCAGTACTTC
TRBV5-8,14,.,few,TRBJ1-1,CASRFRRPETEAFF,TGTGCCAGCAGGTTTCGCCGACCGGAGACTGAAGCTTTCTTT
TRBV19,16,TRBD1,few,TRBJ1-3,CASSPGQVYSGNTIYF,TGTGCCAGTAGTCCCGGACAGGTTTACTCTGGAAACACCATATATTTT
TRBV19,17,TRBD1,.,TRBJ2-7,CASSMALTGKTSYEQYF,TGTGCCAGTAGTATGGCGTTGACAGGGAAGACCTCCTACGAGCAGTACTTC
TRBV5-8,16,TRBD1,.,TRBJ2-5,CASSLGRDRGVWTQYF,TGTGCCAGCAGCCTGGGCCGGGACAGGGGCGTATGGACCCAGTACTTC
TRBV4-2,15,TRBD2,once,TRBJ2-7,CASSVGTSGSYEQYF,TGTGCCAGCAGCGTTGGGACTAGCGGCTCCTACGAGCAGTACTTC
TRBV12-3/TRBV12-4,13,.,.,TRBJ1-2,CASSDKAYAGYTF,TGTGCCAGTTCCGATAAAGCCTACGCTGGCTACACCTTC
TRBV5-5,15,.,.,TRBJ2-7,CASRYRVPNPYEQYF,TGTGCCAGCAGGTACAGGGTTCCCAATCCCTACGAGCAGTACTTC
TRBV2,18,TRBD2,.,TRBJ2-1,CASSEGSLTSGSGDEQFF,TGTGCCAGCAGTGAAGGGTCCCTGACTAGCGGCTCCGGGGATGAGCAGTTCTTC
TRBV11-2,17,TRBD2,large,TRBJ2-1,CASSRGLAGAAYNEQFF,TGTGCCAGCAGTCGGGGACTAGCGGGAGCTGCCTACAATGAGCAGTTCTTC
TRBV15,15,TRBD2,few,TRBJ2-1,CATSARLAGNNEQFF,TGTGCCACCAGCGCCCGACTAGCGGGAAACAATGAGCAGTTCTTC
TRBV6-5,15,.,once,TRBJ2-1,CASRTSGSSYNEQFF,TGTGCCAGCAGGACATCGGGGAGCTCCTACAATGAGCAGTTCTTC
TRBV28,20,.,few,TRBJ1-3,CASSSPLMTPNSFSGNTIYF,TGTGCCAGCAGTTCCCCATTAATGACTCCTAACTCCTTCTCTGGAAACACCATATATTTT
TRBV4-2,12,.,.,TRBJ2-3,CASSQSGDTQYF,TGTGCCAGCAGCCAGAGCGGAGATACGCAGTATTTT
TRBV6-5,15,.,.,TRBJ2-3,CASSPLGTSTDTQYF,TGTGCCAGCAGTCCCCTGGGGACTAGCACAGATACGCAGTATTTT
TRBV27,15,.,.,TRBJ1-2,CASSSLLASVYGYTF,TGTGCCAGCAGTTCCTTACTAGCGAGTGTCTATGGCTACACCTTC
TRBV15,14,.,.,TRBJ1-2,CATSRDVPGNGYTF,TGTGCCACCAGCAGAGATGTGCCAGGGAATGGCTACACCTTC
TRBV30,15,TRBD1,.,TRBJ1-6,CAWSVPDREASPLHF,TGTGCCTGGAGTGTACCCGACAGGGAGGCTTCACCCCTCCACTTT
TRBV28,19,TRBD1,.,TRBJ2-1,CASSFSGTGGMVSYNEQFF,TGTGCCAGCAGTTTCTCCGGGACAGGGGGCATGGTCTCCTACAATGAGCAGTTCTTC
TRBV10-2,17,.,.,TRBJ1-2,CASSESGTLSTNYGYTF,TGCGCCAGCAGTGAGTCCGGGACACTGAGTACTAACTATGGCTACACCTTC
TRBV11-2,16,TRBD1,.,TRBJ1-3,CASRSGTVRLRNTIYF,TGTGCCAGCAGATCCGGGACAGTGAGATTACGAAACACCATATATTTT
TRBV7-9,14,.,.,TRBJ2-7,CASSSKRTVYEQYF,TGTGCCAGCAGCTCTAAGAGGACAGTGTACGAGCAGTACTTC
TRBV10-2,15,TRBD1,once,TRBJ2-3,CASSEPGQGTDTQYF,TGCGCCAGCAGTGAACCGGGACAGGGCACAGATACGCAGTATTTT
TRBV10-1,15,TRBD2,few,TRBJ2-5,CASSLGLAGRETQYF,TGCGCCAGCAGTCTGGGACTAGCGGGAAGAGAGACCCAGTACTTC
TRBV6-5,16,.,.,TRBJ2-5,CASSYSGGYRHGTQYF,TGTGCCAGCAGTTACTCGGGCGGGTATCGGCACGGGACCCAGTACTTC
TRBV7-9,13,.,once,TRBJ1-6,CASSRQRNSPLHF,TGTGCCAGCAGCCGACAGCGCAATTCACCCCTCCACTTT
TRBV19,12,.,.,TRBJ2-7,CASSGGGWEQYF,TGTGCCAGTAGCGGTGGAGGCTGGGAGCAGTACTTC
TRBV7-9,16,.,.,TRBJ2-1,CASSLLQGKAYNEQFF,TGTGCCAGCAGCTTACTACAGGGTAAAGCCTACAATGAGCAGTTCTTC
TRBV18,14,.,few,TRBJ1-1,CASSPAGKNTEAFF,TGTGCCAGCTCACCAGCAGGGAAGAACACTGAAGCTTTCTTT